Below, one T cell receptor beta chain is given with its context. This sample is part of a study of blood T cell repertoires in COVID-19. Overall study context: The United States, Italy and Spain supplied acute and convalescent COVID-19 samples.

CDR1 and CDR2 (germline): SQVTM, ANQGSEA. CDR3 length: 15 amino acids. V lost 3 bases and J 6 bases, leaving 17 bases between the germline ends. Repertoires were generated with immunoSEQ multiplex PCR, while TCRdb's copy carries only in-frame clones and drops some. The sample shows 130,000 or so clones, about 82% of them seen only once. The V and J genes are TRBV29-1 and TRBJ2-2; tentative D call: TRBD2 (6 bases). The specimen was peripheral blood. The TCR comes from a man aged 55 to 70 with active or convalescent COVID-19. CDR3 in amino acids: CSVEVNTGGAGELFF. CDR3 coding DNA: TGCAGCGTTGAGGTAAATACAGGCGGGGCCGGGGAGCTGTTTTTT.